This record covers a single T cell receptor (beta chain). Its target is not known. These data are taken from a study of T cell repertoires in cytomegalovirus infection. Study information: Recently identified HLA-C-restricted CMV epitopes and well-studied HLA-B-restricted CMV epitopes were used by the study. The public TCR beta signatures pointed to both CMV infection and matching HLA type.

TCRdb independently ran MiXCR on the reads; one entry per CDR3 protein. The table has around 430,000 distinct CDR3 sequences, approximately 42% seen once. Regarding the study as a whole: Within the response measured ex vivo, HLA-C-restricted CMV-specific TCR beta clonotypes were dominant.

Specimen: cultured PBMCs, collected from culture after CMV antigen stimulation. This TCR was recovered from a human donor in good health (CMV status not recorded). Some clones in this sample may be carry-over from other donors' samples.

The CDR3 sequence is CASSVHTGPFTDTQYF. The DNA of the CDR3 is TGTGCCAGCAGCGTACATACGGGGCCCTTCACAGATACGCAGTATTTT. The gene calls are TRBV14 and TRBJ2-3; D tentatively reads TRBD1 or TRBD2 (5 bases each). The V end was cut by 5 bases, the J end by 2 bases, with 17 bases between. Germline V gene lookup returns CDR1 SGHDN and CDR2 FVKESK. There are 16 residues in the CDR3.